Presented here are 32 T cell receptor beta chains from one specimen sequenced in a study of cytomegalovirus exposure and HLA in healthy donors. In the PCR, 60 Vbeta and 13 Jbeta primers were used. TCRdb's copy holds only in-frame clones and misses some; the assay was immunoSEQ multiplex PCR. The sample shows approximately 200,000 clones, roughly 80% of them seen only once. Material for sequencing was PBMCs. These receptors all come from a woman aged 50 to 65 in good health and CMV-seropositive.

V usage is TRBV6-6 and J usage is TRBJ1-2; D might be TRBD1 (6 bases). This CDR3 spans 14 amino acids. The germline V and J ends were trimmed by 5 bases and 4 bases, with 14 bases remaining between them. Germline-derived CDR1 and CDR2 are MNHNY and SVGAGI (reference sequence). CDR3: CASSTTGSGYGYTF. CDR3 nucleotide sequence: TGTGCCAGCAGTACCACAGGGTCGGGCTATGGCTACACCTTC.

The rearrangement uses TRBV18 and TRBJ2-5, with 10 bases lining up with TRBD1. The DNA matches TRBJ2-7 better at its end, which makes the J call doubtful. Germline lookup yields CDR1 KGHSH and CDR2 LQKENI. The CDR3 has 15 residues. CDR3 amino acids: CASSLGTGDPYEQYF. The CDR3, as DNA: TGTGCCAGCTCACTGGGGACAGGGGATCCCTACGAGCAGTACTTC.

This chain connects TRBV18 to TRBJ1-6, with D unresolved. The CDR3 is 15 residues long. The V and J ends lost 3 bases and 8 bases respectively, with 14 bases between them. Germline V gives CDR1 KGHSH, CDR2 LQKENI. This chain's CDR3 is CASSPTTPGYSPLHF. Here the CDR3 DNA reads TGTGCCAGCTCACCCACCACCCCAGGTTATTCACCCCTCCACTTT.

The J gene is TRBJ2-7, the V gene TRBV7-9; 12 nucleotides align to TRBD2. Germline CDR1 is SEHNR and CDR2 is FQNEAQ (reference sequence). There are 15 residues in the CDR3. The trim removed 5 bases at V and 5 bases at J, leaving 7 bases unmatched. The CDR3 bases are TGTGCCAGCAGCACCAGACTAGCGGGAGTAGACGAGCAGTACTTC. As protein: CASSTRLAGVDEQYF.

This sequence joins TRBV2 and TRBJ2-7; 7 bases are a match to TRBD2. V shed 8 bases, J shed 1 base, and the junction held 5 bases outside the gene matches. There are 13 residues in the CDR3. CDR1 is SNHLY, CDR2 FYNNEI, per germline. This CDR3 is CASGGGISYEQYF. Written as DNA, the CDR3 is TGTGCCAGCGGGGGGGGAATTTCCTACGAGCAGTACTTC.

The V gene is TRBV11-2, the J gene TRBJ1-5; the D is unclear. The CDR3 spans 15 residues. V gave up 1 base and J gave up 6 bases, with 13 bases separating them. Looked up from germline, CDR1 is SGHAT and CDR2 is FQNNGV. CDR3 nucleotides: TGTGCCAGCAGCTTAGTCGGTGGGCTAAGTCAGCCCCAGCATTTT. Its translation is CASSLVGGLSQPQHF.

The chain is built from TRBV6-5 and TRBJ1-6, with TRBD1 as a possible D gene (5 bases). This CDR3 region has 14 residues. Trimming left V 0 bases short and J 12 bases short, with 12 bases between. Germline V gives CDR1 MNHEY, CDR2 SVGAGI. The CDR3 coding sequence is TGTGCCAGCAGTTACTCCTTTTCGCAGGGACCCCTCCACTTT. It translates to CASSYSFSQGPLHF.

The CDR3, as DNA: TGTGCCAGCAGTCCTACCAGCGGGGGGGCCAGGCAGTTCTTC. Translating it yields CASSPTSGGARQFF. J is TRBJ2-1 and V is TRBV27, with 10 bases identical to TRBD2. CDR3 size: 14 residues. Germline V lookup: CDR1 MNHEY, CDR2 SMNVEV (reference sequence). Trimming took 5 bases from V and 12 from J; bases not matched to a gene: 10.

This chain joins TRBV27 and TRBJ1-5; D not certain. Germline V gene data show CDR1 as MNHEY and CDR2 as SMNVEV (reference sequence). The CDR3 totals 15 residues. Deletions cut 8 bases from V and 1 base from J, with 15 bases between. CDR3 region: CASSLEGGSNQPQHF. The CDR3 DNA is TGTGCCAGCTCCTTAGAGGGAGGGAGCAATCAGCCCCAGCATTTT.

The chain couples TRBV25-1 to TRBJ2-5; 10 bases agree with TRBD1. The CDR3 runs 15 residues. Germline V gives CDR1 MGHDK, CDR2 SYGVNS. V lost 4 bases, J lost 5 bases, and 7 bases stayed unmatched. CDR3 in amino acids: CASSARGQGDETQYF. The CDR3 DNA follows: TGTGCCAGCAGTGCCCGCGGACAGGGGGATGAGACCCAGTACTTC.

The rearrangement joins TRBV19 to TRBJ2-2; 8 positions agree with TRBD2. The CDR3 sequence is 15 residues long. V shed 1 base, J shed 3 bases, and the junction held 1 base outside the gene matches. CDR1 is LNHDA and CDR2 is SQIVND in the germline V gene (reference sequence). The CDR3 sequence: CASSIGGRHTGELFF. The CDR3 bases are TGTGCCAGTAGTATAGGCGGGAGGCACACCGGGGAGCTGTTTTTT.

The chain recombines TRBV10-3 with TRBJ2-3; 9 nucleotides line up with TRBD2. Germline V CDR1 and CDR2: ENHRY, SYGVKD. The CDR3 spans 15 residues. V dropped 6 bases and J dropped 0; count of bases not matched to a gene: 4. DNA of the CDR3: TGTGCCATCAGGCGACTAGCGGCTAGCACAGATACGCAGTATTTT. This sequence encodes CAIRRLAASTDTQYF.

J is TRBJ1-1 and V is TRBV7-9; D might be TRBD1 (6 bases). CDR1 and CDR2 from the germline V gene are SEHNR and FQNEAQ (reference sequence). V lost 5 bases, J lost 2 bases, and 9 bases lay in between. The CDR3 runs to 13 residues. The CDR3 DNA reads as TGTGCCAGCAGCAACAGGGATAACACTGAAGCTTTCTTT. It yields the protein CASSNRDNTEAFF.

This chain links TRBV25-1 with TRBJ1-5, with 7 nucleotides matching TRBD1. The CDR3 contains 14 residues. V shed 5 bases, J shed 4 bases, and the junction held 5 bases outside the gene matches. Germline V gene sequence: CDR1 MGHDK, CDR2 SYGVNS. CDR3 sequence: CASSYQGENQPQHF. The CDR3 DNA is TGTGCCAGCAGTTACCAGGGGGAAAATCAGCCCCAGCATTTT.

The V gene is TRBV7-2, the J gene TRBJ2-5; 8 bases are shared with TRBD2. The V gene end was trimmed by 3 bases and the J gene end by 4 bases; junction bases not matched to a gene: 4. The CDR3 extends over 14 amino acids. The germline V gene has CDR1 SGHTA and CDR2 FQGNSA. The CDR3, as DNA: TGTGCCAGCAGCTTCGGGACTAGTTTAGAGACCCAGTACTTC. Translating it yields CASSFGTSLETQYF.

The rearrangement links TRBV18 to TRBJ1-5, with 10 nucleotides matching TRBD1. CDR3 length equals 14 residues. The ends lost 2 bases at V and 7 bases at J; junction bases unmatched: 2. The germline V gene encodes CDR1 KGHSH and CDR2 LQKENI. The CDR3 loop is CASSPGTGEQPQHF. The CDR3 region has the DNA TGTGCCAGCTCACCAGGGACAGGGGAACAGCCCCAGCATTTT.

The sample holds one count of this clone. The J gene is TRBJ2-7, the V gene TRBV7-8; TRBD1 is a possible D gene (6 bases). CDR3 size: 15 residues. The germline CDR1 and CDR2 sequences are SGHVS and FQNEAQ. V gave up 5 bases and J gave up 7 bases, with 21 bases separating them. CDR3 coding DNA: TGTGCCAGCAGCACTTACAGGGTGGGGAATGGGGAGCAGTACTTC. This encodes CASSTYRVGNGEQYF.

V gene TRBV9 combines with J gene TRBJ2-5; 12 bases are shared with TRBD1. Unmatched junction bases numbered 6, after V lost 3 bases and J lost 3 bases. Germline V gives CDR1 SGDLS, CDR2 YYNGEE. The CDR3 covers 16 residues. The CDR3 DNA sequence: TGTGCCAGCAGCGGGGGGGGGACAGGGGGCGAAGAGACCCAGTACTTC. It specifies CASSGGGTGGEETQYF.

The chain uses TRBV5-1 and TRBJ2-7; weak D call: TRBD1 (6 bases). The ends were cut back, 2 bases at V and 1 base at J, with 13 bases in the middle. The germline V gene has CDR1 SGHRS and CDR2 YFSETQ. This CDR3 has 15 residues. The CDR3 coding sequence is TGCGCCAGCAGCTTTCGACAGGCTACATCCTACGAGCAGTACTTC. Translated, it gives CASSFRQATSYEQYF.

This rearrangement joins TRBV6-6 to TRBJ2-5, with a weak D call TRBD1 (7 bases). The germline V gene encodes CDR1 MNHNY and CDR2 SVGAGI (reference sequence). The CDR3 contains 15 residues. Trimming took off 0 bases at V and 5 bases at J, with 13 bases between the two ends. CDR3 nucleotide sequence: TGTGCCAGCAGTTACTCGGTACAGGGGAGGGAGACCCAGTACTTC. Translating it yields CASSYSVQGRETQYF.

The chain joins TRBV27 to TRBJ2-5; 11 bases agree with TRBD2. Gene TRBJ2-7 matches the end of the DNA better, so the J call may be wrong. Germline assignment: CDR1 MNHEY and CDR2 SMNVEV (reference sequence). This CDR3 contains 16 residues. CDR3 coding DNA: TGTGCCAGCAGCAAGACTAGCGGGGTTAGCTCCTACGAGCAGTACTTC. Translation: CASSKTSGVSSYEQYF.

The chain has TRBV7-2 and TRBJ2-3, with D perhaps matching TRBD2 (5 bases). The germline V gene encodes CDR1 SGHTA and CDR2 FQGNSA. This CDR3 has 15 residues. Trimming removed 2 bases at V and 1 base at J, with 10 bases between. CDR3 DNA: TGTGCCAGCAGCTTAACCGGGAAGGGCACAGATACGCAGTATTTT. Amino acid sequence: CASSLTGKGTDTQYF.

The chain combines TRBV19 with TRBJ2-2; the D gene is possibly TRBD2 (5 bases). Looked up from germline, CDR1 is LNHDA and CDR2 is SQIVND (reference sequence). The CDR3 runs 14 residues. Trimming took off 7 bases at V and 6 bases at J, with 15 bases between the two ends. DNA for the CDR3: TGTGCCAGTACGAGGGTGCCCCAACCCGGGGAGCTGTTTTTT. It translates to CASTRVPQPGELFF.

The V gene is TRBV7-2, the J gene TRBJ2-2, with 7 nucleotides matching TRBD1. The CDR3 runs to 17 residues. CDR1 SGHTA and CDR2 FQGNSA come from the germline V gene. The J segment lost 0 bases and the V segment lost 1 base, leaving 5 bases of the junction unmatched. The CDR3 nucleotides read TGTGCCAGCAGCTTAGATCGGCAGGGGGCGAACACCGGGGAGCTGTTTTTT. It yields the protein CASSLDRQGANTGELFF.

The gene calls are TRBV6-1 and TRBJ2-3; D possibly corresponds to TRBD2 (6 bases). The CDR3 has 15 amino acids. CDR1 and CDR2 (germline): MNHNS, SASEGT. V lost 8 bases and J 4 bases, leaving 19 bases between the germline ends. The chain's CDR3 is CASPPARLVPDTQYF. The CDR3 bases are TGTGCCAGCCCCCCCGCCCGACTAGTCCCAGATACGCAGTATTTT.

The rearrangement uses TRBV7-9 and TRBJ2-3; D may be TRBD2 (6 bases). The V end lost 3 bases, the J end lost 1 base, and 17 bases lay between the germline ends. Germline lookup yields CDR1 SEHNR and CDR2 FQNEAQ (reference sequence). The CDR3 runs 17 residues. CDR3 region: CASSLSFSGVGTDTQYF. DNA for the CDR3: TGTGCCAGCAGCTTGTCTTTTAGCGGAGTTGGCACAGATACGCAGTATTTT.

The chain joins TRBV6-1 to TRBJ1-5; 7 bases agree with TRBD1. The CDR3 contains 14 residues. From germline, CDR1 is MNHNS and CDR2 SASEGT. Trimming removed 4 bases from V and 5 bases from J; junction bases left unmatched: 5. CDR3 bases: TGTGCCAGCAGTGCTAACAGGGGTTATCAGCCCCAGCATTTT. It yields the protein CASSANRGYQPQHF.

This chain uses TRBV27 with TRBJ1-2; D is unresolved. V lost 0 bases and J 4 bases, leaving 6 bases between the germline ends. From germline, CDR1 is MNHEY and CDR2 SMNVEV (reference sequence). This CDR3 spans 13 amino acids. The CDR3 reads CASSLSPLYGYTF. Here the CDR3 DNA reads TGTGCCAGCAGTTTATCCCCCCTCTATGGCTACACCTTC.

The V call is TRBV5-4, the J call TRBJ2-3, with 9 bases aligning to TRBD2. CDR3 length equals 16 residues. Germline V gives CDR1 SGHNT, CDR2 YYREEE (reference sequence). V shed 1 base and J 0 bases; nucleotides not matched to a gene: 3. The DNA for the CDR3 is TGTGCCAGCAGCTTGTTACTAGCGGGCAGCACAGATACGCAGTATTTT. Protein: CASSLLLAGSTDTQYF.

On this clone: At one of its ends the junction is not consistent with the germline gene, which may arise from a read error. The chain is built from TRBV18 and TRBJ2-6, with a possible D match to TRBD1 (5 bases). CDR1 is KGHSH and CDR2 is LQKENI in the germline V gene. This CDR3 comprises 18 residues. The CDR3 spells CASSPLVSGSSGANGLTF. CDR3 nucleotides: TGTGCCAGCTCACCACTAGTCTCAGGGTCCTCTGGGGCCAACGGCCTGACTTTC.

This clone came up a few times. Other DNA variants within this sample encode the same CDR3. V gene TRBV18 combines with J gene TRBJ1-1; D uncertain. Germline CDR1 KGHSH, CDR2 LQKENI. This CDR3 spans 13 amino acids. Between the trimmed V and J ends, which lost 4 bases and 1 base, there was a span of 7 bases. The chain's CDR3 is CASSLTENTEAFF. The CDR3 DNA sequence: TGTGCCAGCTCACTTACAGAGAACACTGAAGCTTTCTTT.

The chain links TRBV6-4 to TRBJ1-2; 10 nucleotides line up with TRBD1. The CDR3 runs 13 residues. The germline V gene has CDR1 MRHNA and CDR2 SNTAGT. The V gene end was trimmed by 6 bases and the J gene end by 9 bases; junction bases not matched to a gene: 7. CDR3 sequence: CASRHGTGASYTF. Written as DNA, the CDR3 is TGTGCCAGCAGACACGGGACAGGGGCGAGCTACACCTTC.